The TCR beta chain under discussion was sequenced for a study of T cell changes during pregnancy in multiple sclerosis. Clones were read by immunoSEQ multiplex PCR, and TCRdb kept only the in-frame ones, dropping some. The sample records some 97,000 clones, about 94% being singletons. This clone was seen only once. This receptor was taken from a female donor with multiple sclerosis, enrolled in a pregnancy study. Material: peripheral blood, obtained before pregnancy.

Here the CDR3 reads CASSLGQGAKVAQYF. CDR3 DNA: TGTGCCAGCAGCTTAGGCCAGGGGGCTAAAGTGGCGCAGTACTTC. The chain couples TRBV11-2 to TRBJ2-4, with 8 bases lining up with TRBD1. Germline V gives CDR1 SGHAT, CDR2 FQNNGV. The CDR3 is 15 residues long. The J segment lost 13 bases and the V segment lost 1 base, leaving 12 bases of the junction unmatched.